The present entry profiles one TCR beta chain with its context. The antigen it recognizes is unknown. Base qualities are not recorded, but no much larger clone differs from it by a single base. The data originate from a study of cytotoxic CD8 clonotypes in ibrutinib-treated CLL (dated by TCRdb to about 2021). About the investigation overall: The cohort was composed of 10 to 11 relapsed/refractory and approximately 16 treatment-naive patients; IGHV unmutated status was identified in some 17 patients. Samples averaged roughly 260,000 productive templates and about 94,000 productive rearrangements. All remission and progressive disease samples were collected while patients were still receiving ibrutinib. Cryopreserved peripheral blood mononuclear cells were obtained prior to treatment, at the time of response, and at either disease progression or sustained remission. Longitudinal samples were obtainable from about 30% of the roughly 90 participants in the trial. Partial responses were observed in some 24 patients and complete responses in 2; after a median follow-up of around 68 months, remission was maintained in 15 or so patients and progression was observed in approximately 12. Response samples were obtained after a median of approximately eleven months of treatment, with a range of about 6 to 40 months.

The intended sense of this specimen's time point label: approximately 25 months on ibrutinib. For TCR beta library preparation, approximately 1.8 micrograms of genomic DNA was extracted from cryopreserved PBMCs. Longitudinal blood samples from CLL patients on ibrutinib monotherapy were analyzed using high-throughput TCR beta sequencing. Patients were enrolled in a phase 2 open-label single-center ibrutinib monotherapy trial. Points the paper makes about the study in general: Lymph node repertoires were not examined, and the timing of sampling was not matched between patients in sustained remission and those whose disease progressed. Clonality increased at ibrutinib response, stayed stable in sustained remission, and fell back toward baseline at progression. Public clonotypes were rare and either shrank or stayed stable during treatment, and the rise in clonality at ibrutinib response reflected expansion of private clonotypes. Baseline clonality exceeded that of age-matched healthy donors and correlated strongly with circulating CD8+ T-cell counts.

The CDR3 has 13 amino acids, counting the end cysteine and phenylalanine. Only CDR3 DNA remains: 39 bases, in frame from the first base. After removal of 7 bases from V and 4 bases from J, the junction retains 6 bases not matched to a gene. CDR1 SEHNR and CDR2 FQNEAQ are derived from the germline V gene (reference sequence). A MiSeq instrument was used for deep resolution sequencing, which targeted depths ranging from 1 in 1 million up to 1 in 200,000 T cells, with coverage averaging 10x for each clonotype. TCR beta libraries were generated with the immunoSEQ hsTCRB Kit. The study's own analysis went as follows. Data were analyzed with ImmunoSEQ Data Assistant and ImmunoSEQ Analyzer, with V, D and J genes assigned per IMGT definitions. Clonality, which ranges from 0 to 1, was calculated as one minus the normalized Shannon entropy of productive rearrangement frequencies. Only overrepresented clonotypes making up at least 0.05% of each patient's repertoire were included in the public clonotype analysis. Some twelve repertoires from age-matched healthy donors, obtained from immuneACCESS, served as clonality controls. Not all clones reach the TCRdb copy of this immuneACCESS table, which keeps in-frame sequences only. Checked studies attribute under half of the gap to unresolved V genes and leave the rest unexplained. The D gene and trimming were derived from the DNA, and the V and J assignments and clone size from that table. In this sample the table shows about 160,000 clones, under 90% of which occur a single time. The ten largest clonotypes hold roughly 4.5% of the sample.

The receptor comes from a human donor with chronic lymphocytic leukemia. Sequencing used PBMCs, obtained after 24 months of ibrutinib treatment. The chain was built from TRBV7-9 and TRBJ1-2, with 7 middle bases fitting TRBD1. The base sequence is TGTGCCAGCACCCCCCAGGGGGTCTATGGCTACACCTTC. The translation is CASTPQGVYGYTF.